This record looks at one TCR beta chain sequence and its context. Between the trimmed V and J ends, which lost 0 bases and 0 bases, there was a span of 11 bases. Germline CDR1 is LGHNA and CDR2 is YSLEER. The CDR3 runs 17 residues. This sample was included in a study of T cell responses to AZD1222 COVID-19 vaccine. Generated by immunoSEQ multiplex PCR, the TCRdb table keeps only in-frame clones and is missing some. This table holds about 150,000 clones, about 85% found once. The clonotype comes from an adult who had recovered from COVID-19. The input for sequencing was peripheral blood, taken after recovery from COVID-19. This sequence joins TRBV4-3 and TRBJ2-2, with D uncertain. DNA of the CDR3: TGCGCCAGCAGCCAAGAAAACGCCCTAGCGAACACCGGGGAGCTGTTTTTT. This sequence encodes CASSQENALANTGELFF.